A selection of T cell receptor beta chains follows, all from one sample in a study of beta chain features in type 1 diabetes. The table came from immunoSEQ multiplex PCR; TCRdb's copy has only in-frame clones and leaves some out. This sample has 860,000 or so clones, with roughly 16% found just once. Input material: naive CD4+ T cells from blood. The receptors here all came from a woman younger than 30 in good health. Each CDR3 is given with its conserved first and last residue. A D gene is named only where the DNA matches it firmly. Clone size is given for some rows only: seen once, a few or many times, or a class if the clone is expanded.

j_call v_call d_call clone_size cdr3_nt cdr3_aa
TRBJ1-2 TRBV5-1 TRBD1 - TGCGCCAGCAGCTTGGGACAGGGGATTTTTGGCTACACCTTC CASSLGQGIFGYTF
TRBJ2-7 TRBV6-1 - - TGTGCCAGCAGTGAACCCGGGACGGTCTCCTACGAGCAGTACTTC CASSEPGTVSYEQYF
TRBJ2-1 TRBV10-3 TRBD2 few TGTGCCATATCTAGCGGGGAAAATCACAATGAGCAGTTCTTC CAISSGENHNEQFF
TRBJ1-5 TRBV9 - - TGTGCCAGCAGCACCGGGCCGCAACAAAATCAGCCCCAGCATTTT CASSTGPQQNQPQHF
TRBJ1-5 TRBV28 - - TGTGCCAGCACAACGGGTGGTCAGCCCCAGCATTTT CASTTGGQPQHF
TRBJ2-5 TRBV28 TRBD2 - TGTGCCAGCAGCCGGCCGCTAGCGGGTGGGGGGAGACAGTACTTC CASSRPLAGGGRQYF
TRBJ2-7 TRBV6-5 - - TGTGCCAGCAGTTACTCGACAGGACTTAACTCCTACGAGCAGTACTTC CASSYSTGLNSYEQYF
TRBJ1-3 TRBV7-2 - few TGTGCCAGCAGCCCTCGAGGGACGGCTCGAGGAAACACCATATATTTT CASSPRGTARGNTIYF
TRBJ1-1 TRBV10-3 - few TGTGCCGCGGGACGGGGCACTGAAGCTTTCTTT CAAGRGTEAFF
TRBJ2-7 TRBV10-3 - - TGTGCCATCAGTGAATCCGGGACTCAAGCCTACGAGCAGTACTTC CAISESGTQAYEQYF
TRBJ1-1 TRBV6-6 - - TGTGCCAGCAGCGGGAACACTGAAGCTTTCTTT CASSGNTEAFF
TRBJ2-7 TRBV15 TRBD2 few TGTGCCACCAGCAGAGGAGGGCTAGCGGGAGTCGGCGAGCAGTACTTC CATSRGGLAGVGEQYF
TRBJ2-2 TRBV18 TRBD1 - TGTGCCAGCTCGAGACAGGGCGCGAACACCGGGGAGCTGTTTTTT CASSRQGANTGELFF
TRBJ2-7 TRBV7-8 TRBD1 few TGTGCCAGCAGCGCTAGTGAGGGACAGGGGCCCTACGAGCAGTACTTC CASSASEGQGPYEQYF
TRBJ1-1 TRBV27 - few TGTGCCAGCAGTTTACGAGTAGGGTACACTGAAGCTTTCTTT CASSLRVGYTEAFF
TRBJ2-5 TRBV7-2 - few TGTGCCAGCAGCTACCCGGGCGGGGCCCAAGAGACCCAGTACTTC CASSYPGGAQETQYF
TRBJ2-1 TRBV29-1 - - TGCAGCGTTGGGGGCTGGGGTAGGTCCTACAATGAGCAGTTCTTC CSVGGWGRSYNEQFF
TRBJ1-1 TRBV18 - few TGTGCCAGCTCACCCGGACAGATAATGAACACTGAAGCTTTCTTT CASSPGQIMNTEAFF
TRBJ2-2 TRBV5-1 - - TGCGCCAGCAGCCCGCCGGCCTCGAGGACCGGGGAGCTGTTTTTT CASSPPASRTGELFF
TRBJ1-5 TRBV29-1 - - TGCAGCGTTGGCGGGGTCAATCAGCCCCAGCATTTT CSVGGVNQPQHF
TRBJ2-3 TRBV6-6 - - TGTGCCAGCGGGGCAGATACGCAGTATTTT CASGADTQYF
TRBJ2-1 TRBV11-2 - - TGTGCCAGCAGCAAGGGGGTTTGGAATGAGCAGTTCTTC CASSKGVWNEQFF
TRBJ2-5 TRBV28 - - TGTGCCAGCAGTTTCCCGGCCCGGGAGACCCAGTACTTC CASSFPARETQYF
TRBJ1-4 TRBV19 - few TGTGCCAGTAGTAACTGGGTCGGTTCGGATGAAAAACTGTTTTTT CASSNWVGSDEKLFF
TRBJ2-1 TRBV15 - - TGTGCCACCAGCAGAGGAGCAAACAGGGATGAGCAGTTCTTC CATSRGANRDEQFF
TRBJ2-2 TRBV7-9 - few TGTGCCGTCGCCCCGGGTAGTGCGACCGGGGAGCTGTTTTTT CAVAPGSATGELFF
TRBJ2-1 TRBV5-4 TRBD2 - TGTGCCAGCAGCTTCTGGACTAGCGGGAGGGGGGCCAACAATGAGCAGTTCTTC CASSFWTSGRGANNEQFF
TRBJ1-1 TRBV6-6 - few TGTGCCAGCACAATCGATACAGGGAACACTGAAGCTTTCTTT CASTIDTGNTEAFF
TRBJ2-7 TRBV18 - - TGTGCCAGCGGACAGACGACAACCTACGAGCAGTACTTC CASGQTTTYEQYF
TRBJ2-3 TRBV5-4 TRBD2 few TGTGCCAGCAGCTTGGGGACTAGCTTGACAGATACGCAGTATTTT CASSLGTSLTDTQYF
TRBJ2-5 TRBV11-3 - few TGTGCCAGCAGCCGGGGAATCCAAGAGACCCAGTACTTC CASSRGIQETQYF
TRBJ2-1 TRBV7-3 TRBD2 - TGTGCCAGCAGCCCAGGTGGGGCGGGAGGGAGAAACAATGAGCAGTTCTTC CASSPGGAGGRNNEQFF
TRBJ2-3 TRBV5-1 - few TGCGCCAGCAGCTTTGCAGGGCGCACAGATACGCAGTATTTT CASSFAGRTDTQYF
TRBJ2-1 TRBV7-2 TRBD1 few TGTGCCAGCAGCTTACGGACAGGGGAGGGTGAGCAGTTCTTC CASSLRTGEGEQFF
TRBJ2-1 TRBV15 - - TGTGCCACCAGCAGAGATGTGGCTAGCGCTTCCTACAATGAGCAGTTCTTC CATSRDVASASYNEQFF
TRBJ2-7 TRBV10-3 - - TGTGCCATCAGAATATCCCAGGCGAGCTCCTACGAGCAGTACTTC CAIRISQASSYEQYF
TRBJ2-1 TRBV7-2 TRBD2 - TGTGCCAGCAGTGAAGAGGCTAGCGGGAGATGGGGGCTGTTCTTC CASSEEASGRWGLFF
TRBJ1-2 TRBV5-1 TRBD1 - TGCGCCAGCAGCTTGGGAAGTGGACAGGTCGGTGGCTACACCTTC CASSLGSGQVGGYTF
TRBJ2-1 TRBV6-5 - few TGTGCCAGCAGTTACTCGGGCCTAGCCGGGGCCAATGAGCAGTTCTTC CASSYSGLAGANEQFF
TRBJ2-5 TRBV7-6 - few TGTGCCAGCAGCTTAGACGTGACCCAGTACTTC CASSLDVTQYF
TRBJ2-7 TRBV15 TRBD2 - TGTGCCACCAGCAGAGCTCTATGGAGCGGGAGGTCGGCCGAGCAGTACTTC CATSRALWSGRSAEQYF
TRBJ1-5 TRBV4-3 - - TGCGCCAGCAGCCACGCTTACAGGGAGAATCAGCCCCAGCATTTT CASSHAYRENQPQHF
TRBJ2-7 TRBV23-1 - many TGCGCCAGCAGTCATCCGGTGCCTTTC CASSHPVPF
TRBJ1-3 TRBV7-3 - - TGTGCCAGCAGTTCGGACAGTTATAGCACCATATATTTT CASSSDSYSTIYF
TRBJ2-1 TRBV28 - - TGTGCCAGCAGTCCTCCGGTGGCGTCTGAGCAGTTCTTC CASSPPVASEQFF
TRBJ1-4 TRBV15 TRBD1 few TGTGCCACCAGCAGAGCAGGCGGGACAGATGAAAAACTGTTTTTT CATSRAGGTDEKLFF